This T cell receptor (beta chain) was captured in a study of monozygotic twins with inflammatory bowel disease. CDR1 and CDR2 from the germline V gene are MDHEN and SYDVKM. The length of the CDR3 is 18 residues. TCRdb reprocessed the 5' RACE reads, keeping one entry per CDR3 protein, no DNA. The sample holds 330,000 or so distinct CDR3 sequences. No T cells were sorted before total RNA was taken from whole blood. The sequenced material came from blood. The chain has TRBV28 and TRBJ1-4. The receptor was derived from a human donor with ulcerative colitis or Crohn's disease, or a healthy co-twin of an affected twin (not recorded which). The CDR3 spells CASSLVSLVGATNEKLFF.